A single sample gave rise to the 24 T cell receptor beta chains below, sequenced in a study of shared clonotypes between healthy human individuals. Produced via immunoSEQ multiplex PCR; TCRdb's table is partial and in-frame only. The sample shows approximately 1.9 million clones, 93% of them seen only once. Naive CD8 isolation took CD45RO-negative cells positively selected for CCR7 and excluded terminally differentiated effector memory CD45RA+ cells. The sample was naive CD8+ T cells from PBMCs. These receptors were taken from a man younger than 35 in good health. Some clones in this sample may be carry-over from other donors' samples.

In this sample, this clone turned up once. The CDR3 nucleotides read TGCGCCAGCAGCCAAGGTCTCTTGGCTAGCGGGAGGCCTTACAATGAGCAGTTCTTC. Translated: CASSQGLLASGRPYNEQFF. V and J are TRBV4-3 and TRBJ2-1; 11 nucleotides align to TRBD2. Per the germline V gene, CDR1 is LGHNA and CDR2 is YSLEER. The V and J ends lost 1 base and 4 bases, in that order; junction bases with no gene match: 12. The CDR3 sequence is 19 residues long.

The rearrangement uses TRBV11-2 and TRBJ2-7; 8 nucleotides line up with TRBD1. V shed 5 bases, J shed 4 bases, and the junction held 10 bases outside the gene matches. Germline values: CDR1 SGHAT, CDR2 FQNNGV. The CDR3 loop spans 15 amino acids. Here the CDR3 reads CASSPPQGALYEQYF. DNA for the CDR3: TGTGCCAGCAGCCCCCCCCAGGGGGCATTATACGAGCAGTACTTC.

The rearrangement links TRBV7-9 to TRBJ1-4; D may be TRBD1 (5 bases). Looked up from germline, CDR1 is SEHNR and CDR2 is FQNEAQ (reference sequence). Trimming took off 3 bases at V and 6 bases at J, with 11 bases between the two ends. There are 14 residues in the CDR3. In DNA, the CDR3 is TGTGCCAGCAGCTTCAGGGATAGGCATGAAAAACTGTTTTTT. As protein: CASSFRDRHEKLFF.

This chain links TRBV14 with TRBJ2-7; D ambiguous. Germline V gene data show CDR1 as SGHDN and CDR2 as FVKESK. V was shortened by 3 bases and J by 5 bases, with 20 bases between the two germline ends. This CDR3 is 16 amino acids long. CDR3 in amino acids: CASSHLQGFQGNEQYF. The DNA of the CDR3 is TGTGCCAGCAGCCATTTACAAGGATTCCAAGGGAACGAGCAGTACTTC.

V gene TRBV9 combines with J gene TRBJ2-3; no definite D call. CDR1 and CDR2 from the germline V gene are SGDLS and YYNGEE. This CDR3 is built from 15 residues. Trimming took 0 bases from V and 2 from J, leaving 10 bases between them. CDR3 sequence (DNA): TGTGCCAGCAGCGTAGCCTCGAGGATCACAGATACGCAGTATTTT. It is translated as CASSVASRITDTQYF.

As to this clone: Other DNA sequences within the sample encode an identical CDR3. The J gene is TRBJ2-2, the V gene TRBV28, with a weak D call TRBD1 (6 bases). The CDR3 has 14 residues. Germline V gene lookup returns CDR1 MDHEN and CDR2 SYDVKM. The V gene lost 1 base and the J gene lost 6 bases, with 9 bases spanning the gap. The CDR3 DNA reads as TGTGCCAGCAGTTTATCAGGGGTTCCCGGGGAGCTGTTTTTT. Its translation: CASSLSGVPGELFF. Based on the CDR3 plus reference TRBV28 and TRBJ2-2, the full variable domain is DVKVTQSSRYLVKRTGEKVFLECVQDMDHENMFWYRQDPGLGLRLIYFSYDVKMKEKGDIPEGYSVSREKKERFSLILESASTNQTSMYLCASSLSGVPGELFFGEGSRLTVL.

This rearrangement joins TRBV15 to TRBJ1-3; D might be TRBD1 (6 bases). Trimming removed 5 bases at V and 4 bases at J, with 12 bases between. CDR1 is LNHNV, CDR2 YYDKDF, per germline (reference sequence). This CDR3 has 14 residues. The CDR3 is CATSVTGRGNTIYF. CDR3 nucleotide sequence: TGTGCCACCAGCGTAACAGGGAGGGGAAACACCATATATTTT.

V usage is TRBV28 and J usage is TRBJ2-7, with unresolved D. The CDR3 is 15 residues long. Germline CDR1 MDHEN, CDR2 SYDVKM. V lost 5 bases to trimming and J lost 2 bases, with 16 bases between them. The CDR3 loop reads CASSPVVQHTYEQYF. CDR3 DNA: TGTGCCAGCAGTCCAGTAGTACAGCACACCTACGAGCAGTACTTC.

J is TRBJ2-4 and V is TRBV4-3; tentative D call: TRBD2 (6 bases). V was clipped by 0 bases and J by 0 bases, with 9 bases between them. CDR3 size: 16 residues. Germline CDR1 and CDR2: LGHNA and YSLEER. This chain's CDR3 is CASSQDAGIAKNIQYF. The CDR3, as DNA: TGCGCCAGCAGCCAAGATGCGGGAATAGCCAAAAACATTCAGTACTTC.

The genes are TRBV7-8 and TRBJ2-3; TRBD1 or TRBD2 may be the D gene (5 bases each). This CDR3 is 14 amino acids long. Germline loops: CDR1 SGHVS, CDR2 FQNEAQ. Trimming pared 2 bases from V and 5 bases from J, leaving 11 bases between. The CDR3 reads CASSLRLGVDTQYF. The CDR3 region has the DNA TGTGCCAGCAGCTTAAGGTTGGGGGTAGATACGCAGTATTTT.

The V and J genes are TRBV7-9 and TRBJ2-5; D perhaps matches TRBD1 (6 bases). Germline CDR1 SEHNR, CDR2 FQNEAQ (reference sequence). The length of the CDR3 is 17 residues. V was trimmed by 5 bases and J by 9 bases, leaving 28 bases between them. The CDR3 loop reads CASSLPMTGKAPGAQYF. The DNA of the CDR3 is TGTGCCAGCAGCCTTCCCATGACGGGGAAGGCCCCAGGGGCCCAGTACTTC.

The chain uses TRBV13 and TRBJ2-7; 9 bases align to TRBD1. CDR3 size: 16 residues. Germline CDR1 reads PRHDT; CDR2 reads FYEKMQ (reference sequence). Trimming removed 5 bases from V and 1 base from J; junction bases left unmatched: 9. As DNA, the CDR3 is TGTGCCAGCAGCCTTTTGACGGGACAGGGATCCTACGAGCAGTACTTC. This encodes CASSLLTGQGSYEQYF. The complete variable domain, with remaining parts taken from reference TRBV13 and TRBJ2-7, reads AAGVIQSPRHLIKEKRETATLKCYPIPRHDTVYWYQQGPGQDPQFLISFYEKMQSDKGSIPDRFSAQQFSDYHSELNMSSLELGDSALYFCASSLLTGQGSYEQYFGPGTRLTVT.

V gene TRBV13 combines with J gene TRBJ2-5; D unresolved. The CDR3 has 14 residues. Germline V gives CDR1 PRHDT, CDR2 FYEKMQ (reference sequence). With 2 bases removed from V and 1 base from J, the gap between germline ends came to 8 bases. CDR3 residues: CASSLLLSQETQYF. The CDR3 DNA follows: TGTGCCAGCAGCTTACTATTATCCCAAGAGACCCAGTACTTC.

The chain combines TRBV29-1 with TRBJ2-1; 7 bases match TRBD2. Trimming removed 8 bases from V and 0 bases from J; junction bases left unmatched: 7. Germline CDR1 SQVTM, CDR2 ANQGSEA. This CDR3 contains 14 residues. The CDR3 nucleotides are TGCAGCACGGGACTACCCTTCTCCTACAATGAGCAGTTCTTC. This gives the protein CSTGLPFSYNEQFF.

The sample holds one count of this clone. V and J are TRBV6-5 and TRBJ2-1, with TRBD2 identical over 10 bases. With V trimmed by 4 bases and J by 6 bases, 3 bases remained unmatched. The CDR3 covers 14 residues. Germline CDR1 is MNHEY and CDR2 is SVGAGI. CDR3 sequence reads: CASSFSSGGNEQFF. The CDR3 DNA sequence: TGTGCCAGCAGTTTTTCTAGCGGGGGCAATGAGCAGTTCTTC.

This sequence joins TRBV4-3 and TRBJ1-1; no firm D call. V was shortened by 1 base and J by 3 bases, with 12 bases between the two germline ends. The germline V gene has CDR1 LGHNA and CDR2 YSLEER. CDR3 length equals 15 residues. The CDR3 here is CASSQVLAEDTEAFF. The CDR3 nucleotides are TGCGCCAGCAGCCAAGTATTGGCGGAAGACACTGAAGCTTTCTTT.

V gene TRBV14 combines with J gene TRBJ2-1; no firm D call. Germline V gene data show CDR1 as SGHDN and CDR2 as FVKESK. Trimming took off 0 bases at V and 9 bases at J, with 6 bases between the two ends. The CDR3 runs 12 residues. The CDR3 DNA is TGTGCCAGCAGCCAAGAGTTCAGTGAGCAGTTCTTC. Translating it yields CASSQEFSEQFF.

This chain connects TRBV13 to TRBJ1-2; D gene unclear. This CDR3 comprises 13 residues. V shed 5 bases and J shed 4 bases, with 11 bases lying between them. Germline lookup yields CDR1 PRHDT and CDR2 FYEKMQ (reference sequence). CDR3 amino acids: CASSPTGIYGYTF. The CDR3 nucleotides are TGTGCCAGCAGCCCAACGGGGATCTATGGCTACACCTTC.

The rearrangement links TRBV7-9 to TRBJ1-1; tentatively, D is TRBD1 (5 bases). This CDR3 comprises 15 residues. CDR1 and CDR2 from the germline V gene are SEHNR and FQNEAQ (reference sequence). The V end was cut by 2 bases, the J end by 4 bases, with 14 bases between. CDR3 residues: CASSLKSGAGTEAFF. The CDR3 nucleotides are TGTGCCAGCAGCTTAAAAAGTGGGGCAGGCACTGAAGCTTTCTTT.

This chain connects TRBV27 to TRBJ2-5; D remains ambiguous. The length of the CDR3 is 13 residues. The germline V gene encodes CDR1 MNHEY and CDR2 SMNVEV (reference sequence). V was pared by 4 bases and J by 4 bases, with 10 bases between. CDR3 protein: CASSSQVGETQYF. The CDR3 bases are TGTGCCAGCAGTTCCCAAGTGGGAGAGACCCAGTACTTC.

The gene calls are TRBV7-9 and TRBJ2-7; weak D call: TRBD2 (5 bases). V was shortened by 4 bases and J by 6 bases, with 13 bases between the two germline ends. This CDR3 has 13 residues. From germline, CDR1 is SEHNR and CDR2 FQNEAQ (reference sequence). CDR3 in DNA: TGTGCCAGCAGCTCCTCCGGGGAAGTCGAGCAGTACTTC. Amino acid sequence: CASSSSGEVEQYF.

The chain links TRBV18 to TRBJ1-1, with 7 bases matching TRBD1. CDR1 is KGHSH and CDR2 is LQKENI in the germline V gene. The CDR3 has 15 amino acids. V lost 3 bases to trimming and J lost 3 bases; unmatched junction nucleotides: 7. This CDR3 reads CASSPGTDRYTEAFF. The DNA of the CDR3 is TGTGCCAGCTCACCCGGGACAGATCGATACACTGAAGCTTTCTTT.

This chain uses TRBV7-9 with TRBJ1-5; D uncertain. V lost 1 base and J lost 5, with 6 bases in between. This CDR3 has 13 amino acids. Germline CDR1 SEHNR, CDR2 FQNEAQ (reference sequence). The DNA of the CDR3 is TGTGCCAGCAGCTTAGACGGATATCAGCCCCAGCATTTT. This sequence encodes CASSLDGYQPQHF.

The chain recombines TRBV29-1 with TRBJ1-1; 8 positions agree with TRBD1. V was pared by 4 bases and J by 1 base, with 8 bases of the junction left unmatched. Germline V CDR1 and CDR2: SQVTM, ANQGSEA. The CDR3 covers 15 residues. The CDR3 here is CSVGFTGQENTEAFF. The CDR3 nucleotides are TGCAGCGTTGGTTTTACGGGACAGGAGAACACTGAAGCTTTCTTT. Filled out from reference TRBV29-1 and TRBJ1-1, the complete variable domain reads SAVISQKPSRDICQRGTSLTIQCQVDSQVTMMFWYRQQPGQSLTLIATANQGSEATYESGFVIDKFPISRPNLTFSTLTVSNMSPEDSSIYLCSVGFTGQENTEAFFGQGTRLTVV.